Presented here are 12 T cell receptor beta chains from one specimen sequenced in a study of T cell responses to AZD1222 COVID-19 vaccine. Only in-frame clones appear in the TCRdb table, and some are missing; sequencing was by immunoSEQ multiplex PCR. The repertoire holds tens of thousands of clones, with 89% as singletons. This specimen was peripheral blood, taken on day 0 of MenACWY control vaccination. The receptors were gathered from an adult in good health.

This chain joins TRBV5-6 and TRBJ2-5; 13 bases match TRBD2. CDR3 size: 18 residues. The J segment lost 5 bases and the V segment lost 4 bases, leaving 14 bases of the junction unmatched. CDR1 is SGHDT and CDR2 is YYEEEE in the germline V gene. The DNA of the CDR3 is TGTGCCAGCAGCCTGGGACTAGCGGGGATCGGATTTATTGAGACCCAGTACTTC. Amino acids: CASSLGLAGIGFIETQYF.

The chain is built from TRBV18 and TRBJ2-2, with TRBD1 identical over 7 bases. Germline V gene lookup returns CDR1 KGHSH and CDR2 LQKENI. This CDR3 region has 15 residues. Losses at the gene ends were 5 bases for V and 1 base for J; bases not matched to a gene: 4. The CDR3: CASSFRTGNTGELFF. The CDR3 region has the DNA TGTGCCAGCTCATTCCGGACAGGGAACACCGGGGAGCTGTTTTTT.

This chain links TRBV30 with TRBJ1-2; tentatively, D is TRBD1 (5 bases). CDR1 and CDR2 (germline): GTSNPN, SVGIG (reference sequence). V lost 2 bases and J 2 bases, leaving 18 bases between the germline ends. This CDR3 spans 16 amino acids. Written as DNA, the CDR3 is TGTGCCTGGAGTTTACTCCGACAGCCACGAAACTATGGCTACACCTTC. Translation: CAWSLLRQPRNYGYTF.

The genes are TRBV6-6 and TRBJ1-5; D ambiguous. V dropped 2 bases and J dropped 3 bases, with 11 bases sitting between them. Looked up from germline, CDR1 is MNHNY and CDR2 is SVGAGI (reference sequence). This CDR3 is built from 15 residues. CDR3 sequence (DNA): TGTGCCAGCAGTTACCAGGCACAGTCCAATCAGCCCCAGCATTTT. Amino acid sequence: CASSYQAQSNQPQHF.

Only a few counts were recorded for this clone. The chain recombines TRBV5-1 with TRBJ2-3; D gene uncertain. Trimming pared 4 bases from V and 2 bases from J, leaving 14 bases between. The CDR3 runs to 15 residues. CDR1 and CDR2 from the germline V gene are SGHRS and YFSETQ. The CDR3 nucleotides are TGCGCCAGCAGCCCCTGGGATGGGGACACAGATACGCAGTATTTT. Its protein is CASSPWDGDTDTQYF.

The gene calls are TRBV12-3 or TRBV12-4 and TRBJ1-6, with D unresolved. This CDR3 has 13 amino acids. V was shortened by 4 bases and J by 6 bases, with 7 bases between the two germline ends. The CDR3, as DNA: TGTGCCAGCAGTTCACTGATTAATTCACCCCTCCACTTT. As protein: CASSSLINSPLHF.

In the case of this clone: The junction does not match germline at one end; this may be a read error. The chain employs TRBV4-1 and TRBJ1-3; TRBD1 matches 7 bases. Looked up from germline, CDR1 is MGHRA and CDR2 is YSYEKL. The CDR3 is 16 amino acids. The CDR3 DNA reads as TGCGCCAGCACCCAAGTTGAGGGGGCGGCTGGAAACACCATATATTTT. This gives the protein CASTQVEGAAGNTIYF.

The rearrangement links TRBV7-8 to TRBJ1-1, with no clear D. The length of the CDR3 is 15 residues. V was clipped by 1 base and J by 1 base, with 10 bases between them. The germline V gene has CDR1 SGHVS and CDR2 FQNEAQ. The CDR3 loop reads CASSLEGQRNTEAFF. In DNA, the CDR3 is TGTGCCAGCAGCTTAGAGGGCCAGAGGAACACTGAAGCTTTCTTT.

CDR3 DNA sequence: TGTGCCAGCTTCTCAAGCGCAGGGTTAGGAAAACTGTTTTTT. This encodes CASFSSAGLGKLFF. The chain employs TRBV27 and TRBJ1-4, with a possible D match to TRBD1 (5 bases). Per the germline V gene, CDR1 is MNHEY and CDR2 is SMNVEV (reference sequence). The CDR3 consists of 14 residues. V was trimmed by 8 bases and J by 10 bases, leaving 20 bases between them.

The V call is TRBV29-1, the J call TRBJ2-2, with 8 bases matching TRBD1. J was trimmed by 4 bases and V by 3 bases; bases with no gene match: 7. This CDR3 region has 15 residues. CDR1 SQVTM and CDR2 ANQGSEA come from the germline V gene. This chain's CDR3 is CSVEDRVLSTGELFF. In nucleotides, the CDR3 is TGCAGCGTTGAGGACAGGGTATTGAGCACCGGGGAGCTGTTTTTT.

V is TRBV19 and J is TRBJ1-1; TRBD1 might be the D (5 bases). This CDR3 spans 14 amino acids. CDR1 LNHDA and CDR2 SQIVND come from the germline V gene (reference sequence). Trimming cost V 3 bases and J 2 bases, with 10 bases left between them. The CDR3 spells CASSIPGTNTEAFF. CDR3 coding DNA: TGTGCCAGTAGTATTCCAGGGACCAACACTGAAGCTTTCTTT.

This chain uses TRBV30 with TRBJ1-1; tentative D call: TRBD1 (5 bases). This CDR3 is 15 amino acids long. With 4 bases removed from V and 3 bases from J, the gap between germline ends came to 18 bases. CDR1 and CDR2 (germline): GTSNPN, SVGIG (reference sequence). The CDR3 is CAWTPRAGSHTEAFF. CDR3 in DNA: TGTGCCTGGACGCCGAGGGCAGGGTCGCACACTGAAGCTTTCTTT.